This T cell receptor beta chain stems from a study of shared clonotypes between healthy human individuals. Caucasian adults residing in Nashville, Tennessee made up all the donors. Comment on this clone: Its target is not known.

The V and J ends lost 4 bases and 5 bases, in that order; junction bases with no gene match: 12. The CDR3 consists of 17 residues. Germline lookup yields CDR1 SGHTA and CDR2 FQGTGA. Using immunoSEQ multiplex PCR, the repertoire was profiled, and TCRdb retains in-frame clones only, with some absent. Of roughly 450,000 clones detected, 79% appear once; the ten largest clones hold 10% to 15%. Study-wide findings and caveats: Specimens sampled were limited to blood, with tissue repertoires likely differing. It was anticipated that sequencing depth would influence how many clonotypes donors shared.

Sequences were obtained from PBMCs. The chain recombines TRBV7-3 with TRBJ2-7, with 12 bases matching TRBD2. This sequence was found in a woman in her thirties or forties in good health. Some clones in this sample may be carry-over from other donors' samples. In DNA form, the CDR3 reads TGTGCCAGCAGCTCGTTCTCCGGACTAGCGGGAAAGGACGAGCAGTACTTC. Its translation is CASSSFSGLAGKDEQYF. Drawing the rest from reference TRBV7-3 and TRBJ2-7, the complete variable domain is GAGVSQTPSNKVTEKGKYVELRCDPISGHTALYWYRQSLGQGPEFLIYFQGTGAADDSGLPNDRFFAVRPEGSVSTLKIQRTERGDSAVYLCASSSFSGLAGKDEQYFGPGTRLTVT.